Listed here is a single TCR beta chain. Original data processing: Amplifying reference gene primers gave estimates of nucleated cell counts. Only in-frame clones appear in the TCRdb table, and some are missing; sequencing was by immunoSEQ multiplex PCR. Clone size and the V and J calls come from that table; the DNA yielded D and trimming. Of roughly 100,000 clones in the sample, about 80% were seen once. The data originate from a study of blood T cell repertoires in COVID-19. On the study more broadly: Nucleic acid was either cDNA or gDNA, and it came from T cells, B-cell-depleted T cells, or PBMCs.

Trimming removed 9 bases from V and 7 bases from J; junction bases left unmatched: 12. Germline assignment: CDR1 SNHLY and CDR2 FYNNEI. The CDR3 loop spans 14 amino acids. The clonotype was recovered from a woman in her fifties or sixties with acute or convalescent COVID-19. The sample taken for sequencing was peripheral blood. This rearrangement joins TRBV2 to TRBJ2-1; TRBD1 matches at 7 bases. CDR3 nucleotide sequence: TGTGCCAGTTTACAGGGGACATGGAGGAATGAGCAGTTCTTC. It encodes CASLQGTWRNEQFF.